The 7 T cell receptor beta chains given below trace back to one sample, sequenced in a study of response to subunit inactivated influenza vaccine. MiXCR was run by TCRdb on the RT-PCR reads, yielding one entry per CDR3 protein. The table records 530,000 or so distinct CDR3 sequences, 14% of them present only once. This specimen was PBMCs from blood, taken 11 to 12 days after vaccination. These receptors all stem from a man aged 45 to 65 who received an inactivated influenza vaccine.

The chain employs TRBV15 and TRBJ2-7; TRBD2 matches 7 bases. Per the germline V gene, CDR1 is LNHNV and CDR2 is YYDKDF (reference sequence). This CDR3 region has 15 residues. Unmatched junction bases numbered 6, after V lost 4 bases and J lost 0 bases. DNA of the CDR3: TGTGCCACCAGCAAGGGCGGGAGTGACTCCTACGAGCAGTACTTC. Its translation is CATSKGGSDSYEQYF.

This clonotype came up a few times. CDR3 sequence: CASRSGTETYEQYF. The DNA for the CDR3 is TGTGCCAGCAGGTCCGGGACGGAAACCTACGAGCAGTACTTC. The chain couples TRBV5-6 to TRBJ2-7; the D gene could be TRBD1 or TRBD2 (5 bases each). Germline assignment: CDR1 SGHDT and CDR2 YYEEEE. The V and J ends lost 5 bases and 2 bases respectively, with 14 bases between them. The length of the CDR3 is 14 residues.

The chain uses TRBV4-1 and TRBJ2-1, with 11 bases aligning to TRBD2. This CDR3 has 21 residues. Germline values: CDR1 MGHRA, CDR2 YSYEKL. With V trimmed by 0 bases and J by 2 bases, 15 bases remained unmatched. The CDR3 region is CASSQEIRLAGGGRAYNEQFF. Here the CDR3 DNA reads TGCGCCAGCAGCCAAGAAATCAGGCTAGCGGGAGGAGGGCGCGCCTACAATGAGCAGTTCTTC.

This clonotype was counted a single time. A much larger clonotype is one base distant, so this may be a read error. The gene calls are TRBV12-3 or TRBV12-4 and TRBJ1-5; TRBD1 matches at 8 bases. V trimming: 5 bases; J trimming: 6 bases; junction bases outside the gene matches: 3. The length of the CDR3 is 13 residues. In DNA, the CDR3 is TGTGCCAGCAGTGCCGACAGGGGTCAGCCCCAGCATTTT. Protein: CASSADRGQPQHF.

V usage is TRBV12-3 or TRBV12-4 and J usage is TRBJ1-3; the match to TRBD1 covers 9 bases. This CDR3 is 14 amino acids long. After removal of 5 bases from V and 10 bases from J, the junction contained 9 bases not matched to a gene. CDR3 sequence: CASSPGTGIGTIYF. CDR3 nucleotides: TGTGCCAGCAGTCCTGGGACAGGGATCGGAACCATATATTTT.

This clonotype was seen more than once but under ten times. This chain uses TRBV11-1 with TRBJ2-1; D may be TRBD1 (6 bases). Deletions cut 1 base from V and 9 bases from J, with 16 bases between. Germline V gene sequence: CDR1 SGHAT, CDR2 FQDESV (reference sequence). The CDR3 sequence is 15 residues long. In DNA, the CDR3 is TGTGCCAGCAGCTTAGGGACAGTGGGTTTAGGTGAGCAGTTCTTC. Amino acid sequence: CASSLGTVGLGEQFF.

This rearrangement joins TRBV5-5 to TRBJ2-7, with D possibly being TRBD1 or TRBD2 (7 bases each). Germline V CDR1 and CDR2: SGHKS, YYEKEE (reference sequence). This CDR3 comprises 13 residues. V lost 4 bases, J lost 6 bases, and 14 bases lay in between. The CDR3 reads CASSQGGGSEQYF. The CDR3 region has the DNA TGTGCCAGCAGCCAGGGGGGAGGGAGCGAGCAGTACTTC.